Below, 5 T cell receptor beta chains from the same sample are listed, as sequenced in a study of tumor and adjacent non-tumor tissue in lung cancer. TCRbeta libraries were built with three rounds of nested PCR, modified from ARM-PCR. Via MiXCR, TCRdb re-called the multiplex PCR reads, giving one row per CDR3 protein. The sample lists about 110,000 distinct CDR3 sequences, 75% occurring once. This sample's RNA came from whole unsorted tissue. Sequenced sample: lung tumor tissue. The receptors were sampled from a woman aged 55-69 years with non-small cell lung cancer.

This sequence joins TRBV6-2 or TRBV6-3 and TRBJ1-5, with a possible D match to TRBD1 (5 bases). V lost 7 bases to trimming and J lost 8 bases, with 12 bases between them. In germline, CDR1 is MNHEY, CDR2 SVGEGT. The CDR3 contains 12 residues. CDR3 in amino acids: CASNLWGKPQHF. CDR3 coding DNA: TGTGCCAGCAACCTTTGGGGGAAGCCCCAGCATTTT.

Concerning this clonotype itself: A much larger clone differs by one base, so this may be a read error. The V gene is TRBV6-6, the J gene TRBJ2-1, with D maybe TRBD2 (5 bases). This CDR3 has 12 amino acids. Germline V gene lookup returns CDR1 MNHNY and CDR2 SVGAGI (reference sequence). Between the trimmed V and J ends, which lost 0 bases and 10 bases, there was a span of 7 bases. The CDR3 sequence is CASSYSREEQFF. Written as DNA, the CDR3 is TGTGCCAGCAGTTACTCTAGGGAGGAGCAGTTCTTC.

CDR3 sequence reads: CSAVPRDSQETQYF. The CDR3, as DNA: TGCAGCGCTGTCCCAAGGGACAGTCAAGAGACCCAGTACTTC. The chain couples TRBV29-1 to TRBJ2-5; 7 bases agree with TRBD1. V was pared by 7 bases and J by 2 bases, with 10 bases of the junction left unmatched. Germline CDR1 is SQVTM and CDR2 is ANQGSEA. This CDR3 contains 14 residues. Full variable domain (missing parts from reference TRBV29-1 and TRBJ2-5): SAVISQKPSRDICQRGTSLTIQCQVDSQVTMMFWYRQQPGQSLTLIATANQGSEATYESGFVIDKFPISRPNLTFSTLTVSNMSPEDSSIYLCSAVPRDSQETQYFGPGTRLLVL.

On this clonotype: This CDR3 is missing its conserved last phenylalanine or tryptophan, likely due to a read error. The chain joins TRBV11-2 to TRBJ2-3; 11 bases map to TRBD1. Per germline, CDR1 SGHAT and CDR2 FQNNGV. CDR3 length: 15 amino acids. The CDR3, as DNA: TGTGTCAGCAGCCTAGGGACAGGGGGAAGGGATACGCAGTATTCT. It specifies CVSSLGTGGRDTQYS.

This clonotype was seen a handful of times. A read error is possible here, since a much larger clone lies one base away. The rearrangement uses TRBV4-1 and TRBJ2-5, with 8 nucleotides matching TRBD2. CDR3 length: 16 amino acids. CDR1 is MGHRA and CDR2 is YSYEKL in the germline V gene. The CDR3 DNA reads TGCACCAGCAGCCAAGAGAGGAGCGGGGGACAAGAGACCCAGTACTTC. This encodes CTSSQERSGGQETQYF.